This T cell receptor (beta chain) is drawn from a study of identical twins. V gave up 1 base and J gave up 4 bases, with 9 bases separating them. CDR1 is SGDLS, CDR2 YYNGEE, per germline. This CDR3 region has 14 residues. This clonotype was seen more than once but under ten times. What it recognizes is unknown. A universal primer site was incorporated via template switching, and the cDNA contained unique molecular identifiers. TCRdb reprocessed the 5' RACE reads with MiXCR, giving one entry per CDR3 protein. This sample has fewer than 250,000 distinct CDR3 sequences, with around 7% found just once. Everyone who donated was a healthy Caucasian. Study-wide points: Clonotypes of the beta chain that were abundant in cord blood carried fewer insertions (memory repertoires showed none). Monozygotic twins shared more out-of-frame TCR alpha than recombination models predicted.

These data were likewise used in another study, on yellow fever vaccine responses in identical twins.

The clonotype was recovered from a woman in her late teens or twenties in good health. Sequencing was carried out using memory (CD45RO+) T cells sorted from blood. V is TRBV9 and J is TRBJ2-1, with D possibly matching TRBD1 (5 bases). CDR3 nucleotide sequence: TGTGCCAGCAGCGTATCAGGGCGGTACAATGAGCAGTTCTTC. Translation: CASSVSGRYNEQFF.